Below, 10 T cell receptor beta chains from the same sample are listed, as sequenced in a study of shared clonotypes between healthy human individuals. TCRdb's table, derived via immunoSEQ multiplex PCR, lists solely in-frame clones and lacks some. The sample lists hundreds of thousands of clones; roughly 73% were seen once. Input material: memory CD4+ T cells sorted from blood. Subset: CD45RA-negative fraction. The receptors stem from a woman younger than 45 in good health.

The chain has TRBV7-8 and TRBJ2-7; D is ambiguous. This CDR3 contains 12 residues. The germline V gene encodes CDR1 SGHVS and CDR2 FQNEAQ. Trimming stripped 3 bases from V and 5 bases from J, with 8 bases between. CDR3 DNA: TGTGCCAGCAGCTTTATCCCGGACGAGCAGTACTTC. It specifies CASSFIPDEQYF.

The chain uses TRBV30 and TRBJ2-3, with a tentative D call TRBD2 (5 bases). Trimming shortened V by 0 bases and J by 2 bases, and 27 bases separated the two germline ends. This CDR3 comprises 20 residues. In germline, CDR1 is GTSNPN, CDR2 SVGIG (reference sequence). Here the CDR3 reads CAWSVLRAHTSVRATDTQYF. DNA for the CDR3: TGTGCCTGGAGTGTACTGAGAGCCCACACGAGCGTGCGGGCCACAGATACGCAGTATTTT.

The rearrangement links TRBV4-1 to TRBJ2-7; D is possibly TRBD2 (6 bases). This CDR3 contains 16 residues. Germline V CDR1 and CDR2: MGHRA, YSYEKL. V was clipped by 2 bases and J by 3 bases, with 17 bases between them. The CDR3 loop reads CASSQPGRRDRYEQYF. CDR3 in DNA: TGCGCCAGCAGCCAACCAGGGCGGCGGGATCGCTACGAGCAGTACTTC.

The chain uses TRBV27 and TRBJ2-2; D is uncertain. CDR3 size: 16 residues. V shed 1 base and J shed 5 bases, with 14 bases lying between them. Germline V gene lookup returns CDR1 MNHEY and CDR2 SMNVEV (reference sequence). The CDR3 sequence: CASSLWATEYTGELFF. In DNA form, the CDR3 reads TGTGCCAGCAGTTTATGGGCCACCGAATATACCGGGGAGCTGTTTTTT.

This rearrangement joins TRBV19 to TRBJ1-2; the D is unclear. The CDR3 has 13 amino acids. Germline CDR1 and CDR2: LNHDA and SQIVND (reference sequence). Trimming stripped 0 bases from V and 7 bases from J, with 9 bases between. The CDR3 bases are TGTGCCAGTAGTATAGATCCGGGCGGTGGCTACACCTTC. Translated: CASSIDPGGGYTF.

The chain employs TRBV15 and TRBJ1-5; TRBD1 agrees at 8 bases. CDR1 and CDR2 (germline): LNHNV, YYDKDF (reference sequence). V dropped 3 bases and J dropped 6; count of bases not matched to a gene: 4. This CDR3 spans 14 amino acids. This chain's CDR3 is CATSRDRAIQPQHF. CDR3 coding DNA: TGTGCCACCAGCAGGGACAGGGCAATTCAGCCCCAGCATTTT.

For the CDR3, the DNA is TGTGCCAGTCAGTACGGGGGAGTAGGGAATCAGCCCCAGCATTTT. Encoded protein: CASQYGGVGNQPQHF. The rearrangement joins TRBV6-6 to TRBJ1-5, with D tentatively TRBD1 (5 bases). V was cut by 9 bases and J by 4 bases, with 19 bases left in between. This CDR3 spans 15 amino acids. Germline V gives CDR1 MNHNY, CDR2 SVGAGI (reference sequence).

V and J are TRBV14 and TRBJ1-1, with no clear D. This CDR3 region has 15 residues. V dropped 5 bases and J dropped 1 base, with 14 bases sitting between them. The germline V gene encodes CDR1 SGHDN and CDR2 FVKESK. CDR3 DNA: TGTGCCAGCAGCTCCGCGGGCCTCTCGAACACTGAAGCTTTCTTT. As protein: CASSSAGLSNTEAFF.

This chain connects TRBV5-6 to TRBJ2-1; TRBD1 or TRBD2 may be the D gene (5 bases each). Trimming shortened V by 1 base and J by 9 bases, and 17 bases separated the two germline ends. CDR3 length equals 15 residues. Germline CDR1 reads SGHDT; CDR2 reads YYEEEE. CDR3 sequence: CASSLWGSSASEQFF. CDR3 nucleotide sequence: TGTGCCAGCAGCTTGTGGGGGAGTAGCGCTAGTGAGCAGTTCTTC.

In this sample, this clone turned up a few times. V and J are TRBV18 and TRBJ2-1; unclear D gene. This CDR3 region has 11 residues. Trimming took off 10 bases at V and 6 bases at J, with 10 bases between the two ends. The V gene's germline CDR1 is KGHSH and CDR2 LQKENI. CDR3 protein: CATAKVNEQFF. CDR3 DNA: TGTGCCACTGCTAAAGTCAATGAGCAGTTCTTC.